This TCR beta chain was identified in a study of blood T cell repertoires in COVID-19. In the study overall: Specimens from acute and convalescent COVID-19 originated in the United States, Italy and Spain. T cells, B-cell-depleted T cells, or PBMCs provided the cDNA or gDNA that served as material.

Germline loops: CDR1 SQVTM, CDR2 ANQGSEA. Trimming pared 7 bases from V and 0 bases from J, leaving 12 bases between. The CDR3 totals 13 residues. Per the original data handling: Amplification from reference gene primers served as the basis for estimated nucleated cell counts. Clones were sequenced by immunoSEQ multiplex PCR, and TCRdb holds only the in-frame ones, with some missing. V and J calls and clone size are those listed in that table; D and trimming were worked out from the DNA. The sample shows 90,000 or so clones, around 75% of them seen only once. The receptor comes from a human donor in a cohort sampled during active COVID-19. This chain connects TRBV29-1 to TRBJ1-2, with D possibly matching TRBD1 (5 bases). Sequencing was performed on peripheral blood. The CDR3 DNA follows: TGCAGCGCCAGACAGCCTTCTAACTATGGCTACACCTTC. Protein product: CSARQPSNYGYTF.